This entry features one T cell receptor beta chain sequence. The data stem from a study of CD8+ T cells in alopecia areata. CDR3 length equals 14 residues. CDR1 SGHTA and CDR2 FQGNSA come from the germline V gene. After removal of 4 bases from V and 5 bases from J, the junction contained 3 bases not matched to a gene. RNA was isolated and reverse transcribed to cDNA, the sequencing template. Assay: immunoSEQ multiplex PCR; the TCRdb copy retains only in-frame clones and omits some. The sample includes more than 85,000 clones, 40% to 45% of them seen just once. The sequence derives from a human donor with alopecia areata. Sequenced input: CD4+ T cells sorted from blood. This sequence joins TRBV7-2 and TRBJ2-4, with 9 bases matching TRBD1. CDR3 sequence: CASSSTGGQNIQYF. CDR3 bases: TGTGCCAGCAGCTCGACAGGGGGTCAAAACATTCAGTACTTC.